The 29 T cell receptor beta chains below come from one sample, sequenced in a study of blood T cell repertoires in COVID-19. Profiling relied on immunoSEQ multiplex PCR, and the TCRdb table lists in-frame clones only, not all of them. Found here are around 58,000 clones, around 90% of them singletons; the top ten hold less than 5.5%. The sequencing input was peripheral blood. The receptors were sampled from a human donor in a cohort sampled during active COVID-19.

The J gene is TRBJ2-7, the V gene TRBV6-5; 8 bases line up with TRBD2. The CDR3 is 16 amino acids. With 3 bases clipped from V and 2 bases from J, the junction kept 9 bases outside the gene matches. CDR1 and CDR2 from the germline V gene are MNHEY and SVGAGI. CDR3 residues: CASSYFGGGRTYEQYF. CDR3 in DNA: TGTGCCAGCAGTTATTTTGGCGGGGGGCGTACCTACGAGCAGTACTTC.

The chain carries TRBV18 and TRBJ1-3, with TRBD1 as a possible D gene (6 bases). The germline V gene has CDR1 KGHSH and CDR2 LQKENI. CDR3 size: 15 residues. With 3 bases removed from V and 0 bases from J, the gap between germline ends came to 9 bases. This CDR3 reads CASSPRTVSGNTIYF. The CDR3 bases are TGTGCCAGCTCACCGAGGACAGTCTCTGGAAACACCATATATTTT.

This clone has only one observation. The chain couples TRBV9 to TRBJ2-3, with a weak D call TRBD1 (6 bases). Germline V CDR1 and CDR2: SGDLS, YYNGEE. V lost 3 bases and J lost 1, with 9 bases in between. CDR3 length: 14 residues. Written as DNA, the CDR3 is TGTGCCAGCAGCGCCCGGACAGGCACAGATACGCAGTATTTT. Its protein product is CASSARTGTDTQYF.

This clone came up once. V and J are TRBV12-3 or TRBV12-4 and TRBJ1-6; D unresolved. The CDR3 loop spans 13 amino acids. Trimming took 3 bases from V and 6 from J, leaving 6 bases between them. The CDR3 spells CASSLGVNSPLHF. The CDR3 region has the DNA TGTGCCAGCAGTTTGGGAGTTAATTCACCCCTCCACTTT.

This clone was counted once. The rearrangement uses TRBV5-5 and TRBJ2-1; 9 nucleotides match TRBD2. Germline V gene sequence: CDR1 SGHKS, CDR2 YYEKEE (reference sequence). The CDR3 runs 15 residues. Trimming removed 4 bases from V and 3 bases from J; junction bases left unmatched: 5. This CDR3 reads CASSPASGDYNEQFF. Here the CDR3 DNA reads TGTGCCAGCAGCCCCGCTAGCGGGGACTACAATGAGCAGTTCTTC. The variable domain in full, completed from reference TRBV5-5 and TRBJ2-1, reads DAGVTQSPTHLIKTRGQQVTLRCSPISGHKSVSWYQQVLGQGPQFIFQYYEKEERGRGNFPDRFSARQFPNYSSELNVNALLLGDSALYLCASSPASGDYNEQFFGPGTRLTVL.

The V call is TRBV5-1, the J call TRBJ2-1; 8 bases align to TRBD1. V lost 0 bases and J lost 9; bases outside the gene matches: 2. This CDR3 spans 13 amino acids. Germline V gene data show CDR1 as SGHRS and CDR2 as YFSETQ. This CDR3 is CASSLVGQGEQFF. Written as DNA, the CDR3 is TGCGCCAGCAGCTTGGTCGGACAGGGTGAGCAGTTCTTC.

V usage is TRBV6-4 and J usage is TRBJ2-6; 13 positions match TRBD2. J gave up 4 bases and V 6 bases, and 9 bases lay outside the gene matches. CDR1 and CDR2 from the germline V gene are MRHNA and SNTAGT. The CDR3 has 18 amino acids. The chain's CDR3 is CASSERGLAGVGANVLTF. The CDR3 coding sequence is TGTGCCAGCAGCGAAAGAGGACTAGCGGGAGTCGGGGCCAACGTCCTGACTTTC.

CDR3 region: CASSLGGDSNEQFF. The CDR3 DNA follows: TGTGCCAGCAGCTTAGGAGGGGACTCCAATGAGCAGTTCTTC. J is TRBJ2-1 and V is TRBV11-1; possibly TRBD2 for D (6 bases). Looked up from germline, CDR1 is SGHAT and CDR2 is FQDESV (reference sequence). There are 14 residues in the CDR3. Trimming shortened V by 1 base and J by 6 bases, and 10 bases separated the two germline ends.

The chain has TRBV27 and TRBJ2-7; perhaps TRBD1 as D (6 bases). Germline values: CDR1 MNHEY, CDR2 SMNVEV (reference sequence). There are 16 residues in the CDR3. Trimming pared 0 bases from V and 2 bases from J, leaving 14 bases between. The CDR3 protein is CASSLSVGAGPYEQYF. The CDR3 DNA reads TGTGCCAGCAGTTTATCCGTGGGGGCAGGGCCCTACGAGCAGTACTTC.

This clone turned up a few times. The chain joins TRBV5-6 to TRBJ2-7; 10 nucleotides line up with TRBD1. After removal of 0 bases from V and 7 bases from J, the junction contained 13 bases not matched to a gene. The germline gives CDR1 SGHDT, CDR2 YYEEEE. The CDR3 runs to 17 residues. The CDR3 sequence: CASSLGGFGTGDWEQYF. The CDR3 coding sequence is TGTGCCAGCAGCTTGGGTGGTTTCGGGACAGGGGATTGGGAGCAGTACTTC.

The chain couples TRBV5-1 to TRBJ1-2; D is unresolved. Germline-derived CDR1 and CDR2 are SGHRS and YFSETQ. V lost 3 bases and J lost 5, with 8 bases in between. This CDR3 is 12 amino acids long. The CDR3 coding sequence is TGCGCCAGCAGCTCCTATGAGTATGGCTACACCTTC. Amino acid sequence: CASSSYEYGYTF.

Only one count was recorded for this clone. V usage is TRBV9 and J usage is TRBJ2-5; a possible D gene is TRBD1 (6 bases). The CDR3 is 15 residues long. Trimming shortened V by 1 base and J by 5 bases, and 15 bases separated the two germline ends. The germline CDR1 and CDR2 sequences are SGDLS and YYNGEE. The CDR3 DNA follows: TGTGCCAGCAGCGTAAGTTCAGGGGCGCTCGAGACCCAGTACTTC. This sequence encodes CASSVSSGALETQYF.

The V and J genes are TRBV9 and TRBJ1-6; the match to TRBD1 covers 7 bases. V dropped 3 bases and J dropped 6; count of bases not matched to a gene: 9. Germline CDR1 and CDR2: SGDLS and YYNGEE. This CDR3 contains 16 residues. CDR3: CASSALGTAGNSPLHF. CDR3 nucleotide sequence: TGTGCCAGCAGCGCCCTCGGGACAGCGGGTAATTCACCCCTCCACTTT. The full variable domain, rest sourced from reference TRBV9 and TRBJ1-6, is DSGVTQTPKHLITATGQRVTLRCSPRSGDLSVYWYQQSLDQGLQFLIQYYNGEERAKGNILERFSAQQFPDLHSELNLSSLELGDSALYFCASSALGTAGNSPLHFGNGTRLTVT.

The chain carries TRBV5-1 and TRBJ2-7; D is perhaps TRBD1 (6 bases). Germline CDR1 is SGHRS and CDR2 is YFSETQ. Trimming took off 0 bases at V and 3 bases at J, with 16 bases between the two ends. The CDR3 is made up of 16 amino acids. For the CDR3, the DNA is TGCGCCAGCAGCTTGGCCCCAGGGGTAGGGGACTACGAGCAGTACTTC. This encodes CASSLAPGVGDYEQYF.

CDR3 sequence reads: CASRTGGRNQPQHF. The DNA of the CDR3 is TGTGCCAGCAGGACAGGGGGGCGCAATCAGCCCCAGCATTTT. The chain couples TRBV28 to TRBJ1-5, with 9 bases matching TRBD1. V shed 6 bases and J 2 bases; nucleotides not matched to a gene: 2. Germline-derived CDR1 and CDR2 are MDHEN and SYDVKM. The CDR3 totals 14 residues.

The chain employs TRBV18 and TRBJ2-7, with 10 bases lining up with TRBD2. The CDR3 runs to 15 residues. Germline CDR1 and CDR2: KGHSH and LQKENI. J lost 3 bases, V lost 6 bases, and 8 bases had no gene match. The CDR3 protein is CASSPSGLAVYEQYF. The CDR3 DNA follows: TGTGCCAGCTCCCCTTCTGGACTAGCGGTCTACGAGCAGTACTTC.

The chain links TRBV7-3 to TRBJ2-5; 7 positions match TRBD1. Trimming took 3 bases from V and 2 from J; bases not matched to a gene: 6. The CDR3 length is 15 residues. From germline, CDR1 is SGHTA and CDR2 FQGTGA. Here the CDR3 reads CASSLAGTAQETQYF. As DNA, the CDR3 is TGTGCCAGCAGCTTGGCCGGGACAGCACAAGAGACCCAGTACTTC. The whole variable domain, remainder taken from reference TRBV7-3 and TRBJ2-5, is GAGVSQTPSNKVTEKGKYVELRCDPISGHTALYWYRQSLGQGPEFLIYFQGTGAADDSGLPNDRFFAVRPEGSVSTLKIQRTERGDSAVYLCASSLAGTAQETQYFGPGTRLLVL.

The gene calls are TRBV12-3 or TRBV12-4 and TRBJ1-1, with TRBD1 as a possible D gene (6 bases). This CDR3 contains 13 residues. Trimming removed 5 bases at V and 4 bases at J, with 11 bases between. The CDR3 loop is CASSPRGGTEAFF. The CDR3, as DNA: TGTGCCAGCAGTCCCAGGGGCGGCACTGAAGCTTTCTTT.

This clone was found once. The chain uses TRBV28 and TRBJ2-6; no definite D call. Germline CDR1 MDHEN, CDR2 SYDVKM. The V end was cut by 6 bases, the J end by 0 bases, with 12 bases between. The CDR3 totals 16 residues. In nucleotides, the CDR3 is TGTGCCAGCAGAACTCTAGTGGGCTCTGGGGCCAACGTCCTGACTTTC. This gives the protein CASRTLVGSGANVLTF.

This clone has a single count. Other DNA variants within this sample encode the same CDR3. This CDR3 is CASSQDWGRISGNTIYF. CDR3 sequence (DNA): TGTGCCAGCAGCCAAGATTGGGGCAGGATCTCTGGAAACACCATATATTTT. The chain has TRBV14 and TRBJ1-3, with D possibly being TRBD1 (5 bases). CDR1 is SGHDN and CDR2 is FVKESK in the germline V gene. There are 17 residues in the CDR3. V lost 0 bases and J 0 bases, leaving 12 bases between the germline ends.

This chain links TRBV3-1 (or the pseudogene TRBV3-2) with TRBJ2-2; 7 bases map to TRBD1. V dropped 4 bases and J dropped 4; count of bases not matched to a gene: 6. The CDR3 totals 15 residues. Per the germline V gene, CDR1 is LGHDT and CDR2 is YNNKEL (reference sequence). CDR3 DNA sequence: TGTGCCAGCAGCCGATCAGGGGGTGCCACCGGGGAGCTGTTTTTT. It yields the protein CASSRSGGATGELFF.

The chain combines TRBV3-1 (or the pseudogene TRBV3-2) with TRBJ1-2; D gene uncertain. The germline CDR1 and CDR2 sequences are LGHDT and YNNKEL (reference sequence). The CDR3 is 13 amino acids. V was pared by 4 bases and J by 3 bases, with 9 bases between. CDR3 residues: CASSPREDYGYTF. CDR3 DNA: TGTGCCAGCAGCCCTAGGGAGGACTATGGCTACACCTTC.

This clone appeared once. The rearrangement links TRBV2 to TRBJ2-7; TRBD2 matches at 10 bases. Germline trimming cut 6 bases from V and 4 bases from J; bases unmatched to any gene: 6. Germline values: CDR1 SNHLY, CDR2 FYNNEI. The CDR3 runs to 14 residues. DNA for the CDR3: TGTGCCAGCAGGCTAGCGGGGGTTCAATACGAGCAGTACTTC. Encoded protein: CASRLAGVQYEQYF.

V is TRBV28 and J is TRBJ2-7; TRBD1 is a possible D gene (6 bases). The CDR3 sequence is 12 residues long. With 7 bases removed from V and 4 bases from J, the gap between germline ends came to 11 bases. CDR1 is MDHEN and CDR2 is SYDVKM in the germline V gene. This chain's CDR3 is CASMTGPYEQYF. The CDR3 nucleotides read TGTGCCAGCATGACAGGCCCTTACGAGCAGTACTTC. Using reference TRBV28 and TRBJ2-7 for the parts outside the CDR3, the full variable domain is DVKVTQSSRYLVKRTGEKVFLECVQDMDHENMFWYRQDPGLGLRLIYFSYDVKMKEKGDIPEGYSVSREKKERFSLILESASTNQTSMYLCASMTGPYEQYFGPGTRLTVT.

The V and J genes are TRBV5-1 and TRBJ2-1, with 8 nucleotides matching TRBD1. Germline values: CDR1 SGHRS, CDR2 YFSETQ. The V and J ends lost 3 bases and 0 bases, in that order; junction bases with no gene match: 5. CDR3 length equals 16 residues. The CDR3 region is CASSYSDRVSYNEQFF. CDR3 in DNA: TGCGCCAGCAGCTATTCGGACAGGGTCTCCTACAATGAGCAGTTCTTC. The whole variable domain, filled in from reference TRBV5-1 and TRBJ2-1, reads KAGVTQTPRYLIKTRGQQVTLSCSPISGHRSVSWYQQTPGQGLQFLFEYFSETQRNKGNFPGRFSGRQFSNSRSEMNVSTLELGDSALYLCASSYSDRVSYNEQFFGPGTRLTVL.

This CDR3 reads CASSLGGQSTYEQYF. The DNA of the CDR3 is TGTGCCAGCAGCTTAGGGGGACAGTCTACCTACGAGCAGTACTTC. V usage is TRBV11-2 and J usage is TRBJ2-7; TRBD1 matches at 7 bases. This CDR3 contains 15 residues. V gave up 1 base and J gave up 2 bases; unmatched junction bases: 5. Germline values: CDR1 SGHAT, CDR2 FQNNGV.

The chain uses TRBV6-1 and TRBJ2-7; TRBD1 matches 9 bases. CDR3 length: 15 amino acids. After removal of 3 bases from V and 5 bases from J, the junction contained 8 bases not matched to a gene. Germline assignment: CDR1 MNHNS and CDR2 SASEGT. The CDR3 DNA follows: TGTGCCAGCAGTGAGCCCGGGACAGGGAATAACGAGCAGTACTTC. Translated, it gives CASSEPGTGNNEQYF.

The chain has TRBV2 and TRBJ1-2, with a possible D match to TRBD1 (5 bases). Trimming cost V 3 bases and J 8 bases, with 13 bases left between them. The germline V gene encodes CDR1 SNHLY and CDR2 FYNNEI. The CDR3 has 13 residues. CDR3 protein: CASSDRRDQGYTF. The CDR3 DNA sequence: TGTGCCAGCAGTGACAGGAGGGACCAAGGCTACACCTTC.

This clone was recorded once. This sequence joins TRBV5-1 and TRBJ2-7; 9 nucleotides line up with TRBD1. The CDR3 sequence is 13 residues long. Trimming took 3 bases from V and 6 from J; bases not matched to a gene: 4. Germline values: CDR1 SGHRS, CDR2 YFSETQ. The CDR3 sequence is CASSWGTGSEQYF. For the CDR3, the DNA is TGCGCCAGCAGCTGGGGGACAGGGAGCGAGCAGTACTTC.